A selection of T cell receptor beta chains follows, all from one sample in a study of cytomegalovirus exposure and HLA in healthy donors. Generated by immunoSEQ multiplex PCR, the TCRdb table keeps only in-frame clones and is missing some. This sample yields some 54,000 clones, of which approximately 80% are seen a single time; less than 7% belongs to the top ten. The sequenced sample was PBMCs. The receptors here all came from a male donor in good health and CMV-seronegative. The CDR3 runs from the conserved cysteine through the conserved F or W.

CDR3aa,j_gene,v_gene
CAGRQGLTNEKLFF,TRBJ1-4,TRBV6-1
CARSSRPTGGGSNQPQHF,TRBJ1-5,TRBV5-3
CAWRTTGYTYEQYF,TRBJ2-7,TRBV30
CASSYSPQAYNEQFF,TRBJ2-1,TRBV6-5
CASSVSLGGEKLFF,TRBJ1-4,TRBV25-1
CASSLDLFSSQYF,TRBJ2-5,TRBV11-3
CASSQETAYEQYF,TRBJ2-7,TRBV4-3
CASTDGGIAKNIQYF,TRBJ2-4,TRBV19
CASTPDRAVEKLFF,TRBJ1-4,TRBV7-9
CASSLGPSDTYEQYF,TRBJ2-7,TRBV7-9
CASSIVGGSRDSPLHF,TRBJ1-6,TRBV19
CSAIYPDTQYF,TRBJ2-3,TRBV20-1
CASSVGGAVDTQYF,TRBJ2-3,TRBV6-4
CASTRTGGAEGYTF,TRBJ1-2,TRBV6-5
CASSSGTGGTEAFF,TRBJ1-1,TRBV5-1
CASSSDGTGIYEQYF,TRBJ2-7,TRBV9
CASNRGGYNNSPLHF,TRBJ1-6,TRBV6-4
CASTPGTPSYEQYF,TRBJ2-7,TRBV7-9
CASSTQGNQPQHF,TRBJ1-5,TRBV19
CAWNRQGRDGYTF,TRBJ1-2,TRBV30
CASSAGQGDSYEQYF,TRBJ2-7,TRBV5-4
CATSTLSGMATGELFF,TRBJ2-2,TRBV15
CASSSRLVQETQYF,TRBJ2-5,TRBV7-6
CASSLQGGGYEQYF,TRBJ2-7,TRBV14
CASSPRGGLIDTQYF,TRBJ2-3,TRBV2
CSVARGDETQYF,TRBJ2-5,TRBV29-1
CASNLGGATEAFF,TRBJ1-1,TRBV5-4
CASHEQGYTGELFF,TRBJ2-2,TRBV19
CASSLPGTNEAFF,TRBJ1-1,TRBV4-2
CASSATLARDRAGYTF,TRBJ1-2,TRBV6-1